This T cell receptor beta chain is from a study of blood T cell repertoires in COVID-19. About the research overall: Collection of acute and convalescent COVID-19 samples took place in the United States, Italy and Spain. T cells, B-cell-depleted T cells, or PBMCs supplied cDNA or gDNA.

V was cut by 2 bases and J by 6 bases, with 17 bases left in between. This CDR3 spans 15 amino acids. CDR1 is SEHNR and CDR2 is FQNEAQ in the germline V gene (reference sequence). Original handling: Amplification of reference gene primers was used by the study to estimate nucleated cell counts. Sequencing was performed with immunoSEQ multiplex PCR; in TCRdb, only in-frame clones are kept and a portion is missing. That table furnishes V, J and clone size, whereas the DNA furnished D and trimming. The data hold more than 95,000 clones, with over 75% observed a single time. The TCR originated in a human donor with active COVID-19. The donor label of this sample is uncertain. The V call is TRBV7-9, the J call TRBJ2-7; a possible D gene is TRBD1 (6 bases). Specimen: peripheral blood. As DNA, the CDR3 is TGTGCCAGCAGCTTACGCAGGGGTCGGTTAGCCGAGCAGTACTTC. Translation: CASSLRRGRLAEQYF.